The T cell receptor beta chain described here comes from a study of molecular identifiers for immune sequencing clone quantification. Study-level findings and limits: Clones carrying above 20 RNA copies accounted for over 98% of effector molecules, under 1% in naive cells.

With respect to this clonotype: Its antigen is currently unknown. A clone one base away is much larger, so this may be a read error.

From the PCR reads, TCRdb called clonotypes with MiXCR, one entry per CDR3 protein. The sample has roughly 100,000 distinct CDR3 sequences; under 40% are singletons. The CDR3 is made up of 15 amino acids. The germline V and J ends were trimmed by 5 bases and 3 bases, with 14 bases remaining between them. Germline CDR1 and CDR2: MNHEY and SVGEGT. This sequence joins TRBV6-2 or TRBV6-3 and TRBJ2-4, with D maybe TRBD1 (6 bases). This clonotype was sampled from a human donor in good health. Some libraries in this study had Jurkat cell RNA spiked in. Sample: naive CD8+ T cells from blood, with Jurkat cell RNA spiked in. Subset here: FACS-sorted CD8+CD4-CCR7+CD45RA+ naive T cells. CDR3 nucleotide sequence: TGTGCCAGCAGTAACGAAGGGGGAGACAAAAACATTCAGTACTTC. Translating it yields CASSNEGGDKNIQYF.